This record concerns one T cell receptor (beta chain) sequence. CDR1 MNHNY and CDR2 SVGAGI come from the germline V gene (reference sequence). The V and J ends lost 4 bases and 7 bases, in that order; junction bases with no gene match: 11. The CDR3 is 15 residues long. The data belong to a study of PD-L1 blockade in urothelial cancer. TCRdb's table, derived via immunoSEQ multiplex PCR, lists solely in-frame clones and lacks some. The sample shows tens of thousands of clones, roughly four fifths of them seen only once. This sample's time point: pretreatment peripheral blood. The clonotype originates from a man aged 60-69 years with urothelial cancer. The input for sequencing was PBMCs, taken around atezolizumab (anti-PD-L1) treatment. The rearrangement joins TRBV6-6 to TRBJ2-7; TRBD2 aligns across 9 bases. The DNA of the CDR3 is TGTGCCAGCAGTTCCCCCCTAGCGGGGAACTTAGAGCAGTACTTC. Its protein is CASSSPLAGNLEQYF.